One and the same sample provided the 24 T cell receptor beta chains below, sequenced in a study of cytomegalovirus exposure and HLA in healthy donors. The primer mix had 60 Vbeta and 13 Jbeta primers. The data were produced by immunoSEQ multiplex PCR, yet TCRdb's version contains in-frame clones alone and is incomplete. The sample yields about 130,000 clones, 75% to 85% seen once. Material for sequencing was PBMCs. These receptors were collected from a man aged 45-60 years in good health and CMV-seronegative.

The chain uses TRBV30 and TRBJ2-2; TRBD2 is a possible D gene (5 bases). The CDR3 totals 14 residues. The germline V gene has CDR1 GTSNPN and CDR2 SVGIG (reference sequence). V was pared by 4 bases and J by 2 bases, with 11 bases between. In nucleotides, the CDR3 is TGTGCCTGGAATTCACTAGTAAACACCGGGGAGCTGTTTTTT. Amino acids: CAWNSLVNTGELFF.

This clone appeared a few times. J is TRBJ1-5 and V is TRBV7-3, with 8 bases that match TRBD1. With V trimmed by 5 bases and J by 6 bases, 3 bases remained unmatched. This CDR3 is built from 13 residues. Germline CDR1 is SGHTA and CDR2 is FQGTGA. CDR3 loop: CASSLTGAQPQHF. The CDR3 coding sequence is TGTGCCAGCAGCCTGACAGGGGCTCAGCCCCAGCATTTT.

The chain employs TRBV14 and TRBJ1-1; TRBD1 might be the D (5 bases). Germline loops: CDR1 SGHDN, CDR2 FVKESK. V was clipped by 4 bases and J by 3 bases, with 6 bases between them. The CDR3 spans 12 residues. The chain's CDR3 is CASSPGYTEAFF. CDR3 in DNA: TGTGCCAGCAGCCCAGGGTACACTGAAGCTTTCTTT.

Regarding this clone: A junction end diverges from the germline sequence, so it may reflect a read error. The CDR3 DNA reads as TGTGCCAGCAGCCCCGGGACAGGGGGACTGAAAACTGAAGCTTTCTTT. Translated: CASSPGTGGLKTEAFF. J is TRBJ1-1 and V is TRBV5-6; 11 bases agree with TRBD1. The CDR3 runs 16 residues. From germline, CDR1 is SGHDT and CDR2 YYEEEE.

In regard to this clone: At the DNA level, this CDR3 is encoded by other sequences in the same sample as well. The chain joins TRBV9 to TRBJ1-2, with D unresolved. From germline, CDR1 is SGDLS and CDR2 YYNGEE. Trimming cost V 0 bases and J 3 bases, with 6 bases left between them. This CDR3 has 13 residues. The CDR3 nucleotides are TGTGCCAGCAGCGTAGGAAGAGACTATGGCTACACCTTC. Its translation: CASSVGRDYGYTF. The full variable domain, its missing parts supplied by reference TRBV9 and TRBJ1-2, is DSGVTQTPKHLITATGQRVTLRCSPRSGDLSVYWYQQSLDQGLQFLIQYYNGEERAKGNILERFSAQQFPDLHSELNLSSLELGDSALYFCASSVGRDYGYTFGSGTRLTVV.

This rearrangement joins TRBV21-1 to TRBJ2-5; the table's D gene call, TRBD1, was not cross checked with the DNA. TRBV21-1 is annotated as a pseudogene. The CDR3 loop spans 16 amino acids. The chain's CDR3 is CASSKVLTEIQETQYF. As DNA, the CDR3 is TGTGCCAGCAGCAAAGTTTTAACAGAGATTCAAGAGACCCAGTACTTC.

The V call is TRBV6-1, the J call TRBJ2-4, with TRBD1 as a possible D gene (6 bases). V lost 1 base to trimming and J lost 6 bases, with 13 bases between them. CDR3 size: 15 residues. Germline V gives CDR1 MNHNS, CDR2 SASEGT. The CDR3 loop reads CASSEEEGGLNIQYF. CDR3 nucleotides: TGTGCCAGCAGTGAAGAAGAAGGGGGATTAAACATTCAGTACTTC.

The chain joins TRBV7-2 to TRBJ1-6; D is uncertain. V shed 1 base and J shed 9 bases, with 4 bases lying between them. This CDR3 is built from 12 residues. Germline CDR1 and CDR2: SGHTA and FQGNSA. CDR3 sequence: CASSLGLSPLHF. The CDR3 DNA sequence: TGTGCCAGCAGCTTAGGTCTTTCACCCCTCCACTTT.

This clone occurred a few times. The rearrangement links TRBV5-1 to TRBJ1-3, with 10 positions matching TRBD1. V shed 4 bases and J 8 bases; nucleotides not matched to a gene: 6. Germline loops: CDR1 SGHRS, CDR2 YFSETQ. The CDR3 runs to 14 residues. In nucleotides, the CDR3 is TGCGCCAGCAGCCAGACAGGGGGCGGCTACACCATATATTTT. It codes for CASSQTGGGYTIYF.

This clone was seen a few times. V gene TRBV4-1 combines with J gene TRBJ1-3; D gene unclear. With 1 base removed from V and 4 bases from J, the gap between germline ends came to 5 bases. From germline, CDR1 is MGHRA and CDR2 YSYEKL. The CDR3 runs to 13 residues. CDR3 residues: CASSQVRGNTIYF. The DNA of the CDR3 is TGCGCCAGCAGCCAAGTACGGGGAAACACCATATATTTT.

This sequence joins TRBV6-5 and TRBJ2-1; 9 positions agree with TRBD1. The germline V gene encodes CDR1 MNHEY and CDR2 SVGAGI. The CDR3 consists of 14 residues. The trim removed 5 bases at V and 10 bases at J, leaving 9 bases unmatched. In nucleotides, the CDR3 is TGTGCCAGCAGTCCCGGGACAGGGTTTGGCGAGCAGTTCTTC. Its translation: CASSPGTGFGEQFF.

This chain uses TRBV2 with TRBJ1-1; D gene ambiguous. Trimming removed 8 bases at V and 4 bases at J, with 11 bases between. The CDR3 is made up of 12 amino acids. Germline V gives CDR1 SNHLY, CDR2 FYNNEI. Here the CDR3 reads CASVTGSTEAFF. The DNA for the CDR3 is TGTGCCAGCGTAACGGGGAGCACTGAAGCTTTCTTT.

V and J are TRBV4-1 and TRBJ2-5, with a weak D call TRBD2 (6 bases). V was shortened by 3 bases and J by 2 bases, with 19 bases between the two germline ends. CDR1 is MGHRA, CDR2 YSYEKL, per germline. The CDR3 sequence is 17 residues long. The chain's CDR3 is CASSQTPEGGKQETQYF. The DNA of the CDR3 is TGCGCCAGCAGCCAGACACCTGAGGGAGGAAAGCAAGAGACCCAGTACTTC.

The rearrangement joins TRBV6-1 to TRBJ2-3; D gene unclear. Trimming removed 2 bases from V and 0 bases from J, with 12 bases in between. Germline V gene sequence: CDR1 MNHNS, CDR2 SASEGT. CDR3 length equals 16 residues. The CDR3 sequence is CASSERGPDSTDTQYF. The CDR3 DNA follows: TGTGCCAGCAGTGAACGAGGTCCTGATAGCACAGATACGCAGTATTTT.

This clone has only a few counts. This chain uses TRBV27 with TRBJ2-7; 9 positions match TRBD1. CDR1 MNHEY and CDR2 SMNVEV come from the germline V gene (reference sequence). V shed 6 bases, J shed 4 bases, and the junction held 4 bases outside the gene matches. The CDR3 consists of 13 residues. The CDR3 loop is CASRDRGFYEQYF. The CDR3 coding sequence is TGTGCCAGCAGGGACAGGGGATTTTACGAGCAGTACTTC.

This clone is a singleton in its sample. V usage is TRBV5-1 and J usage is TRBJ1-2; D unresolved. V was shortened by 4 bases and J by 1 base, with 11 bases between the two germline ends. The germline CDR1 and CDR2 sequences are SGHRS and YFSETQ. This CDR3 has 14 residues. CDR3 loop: CASSDQGVNYGYTF. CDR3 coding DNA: TGCGCCAGCAGCGACCAAGGAGTTAACTATGGCTACACCTTC. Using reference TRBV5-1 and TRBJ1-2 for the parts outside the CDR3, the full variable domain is KAGVTQTPRYLIKTRGQQVTLSCSPISGHRSVSWYQQTPGQGLQFLFEYFSETQRNKGNFPGRFSGRQFSNSRSEMNVSTLELGDSALYLCASSDQGVNYGYTFGSGTRLTVV.

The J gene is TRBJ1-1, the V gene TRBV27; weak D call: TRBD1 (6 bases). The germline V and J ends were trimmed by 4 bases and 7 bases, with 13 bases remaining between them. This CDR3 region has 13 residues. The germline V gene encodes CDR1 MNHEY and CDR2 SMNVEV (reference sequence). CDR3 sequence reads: CASSSTGKGEAFF. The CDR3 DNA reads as TGTGCCAGCAGTTCAACAGGGAAGGGTGAAGCTTTCTTT.

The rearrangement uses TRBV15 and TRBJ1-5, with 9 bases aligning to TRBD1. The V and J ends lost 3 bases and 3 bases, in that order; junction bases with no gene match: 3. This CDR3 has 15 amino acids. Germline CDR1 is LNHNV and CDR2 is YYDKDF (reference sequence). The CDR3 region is CATSRNRGPNQPQHF. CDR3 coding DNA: TGTGCCACCAGCAGGAACAGGGGGCCCAATCAGCCCCAGCATTTT.

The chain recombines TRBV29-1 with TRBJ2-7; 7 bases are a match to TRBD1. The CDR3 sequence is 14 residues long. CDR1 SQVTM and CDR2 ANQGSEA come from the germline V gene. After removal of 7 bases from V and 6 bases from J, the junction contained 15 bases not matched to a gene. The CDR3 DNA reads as TGCAGCGCAGGGGGTCGGACAACGGGATCCGAGCAGTACTTC. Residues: CSAGGRTTGSEQYF.

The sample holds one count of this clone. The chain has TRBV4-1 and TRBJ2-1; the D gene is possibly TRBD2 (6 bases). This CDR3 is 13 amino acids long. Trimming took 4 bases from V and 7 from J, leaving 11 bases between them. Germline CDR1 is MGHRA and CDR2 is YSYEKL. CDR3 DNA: TGCGCCAGCAGCCCATCGCGGGATAATGAGCAGTTCTTC. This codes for CASSPSRDNEQFF.

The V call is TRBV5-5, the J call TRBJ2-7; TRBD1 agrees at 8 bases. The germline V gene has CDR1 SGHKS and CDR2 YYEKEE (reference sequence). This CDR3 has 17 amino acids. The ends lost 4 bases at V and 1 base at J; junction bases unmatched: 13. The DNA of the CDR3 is TGTGCCAGCAGCCTGGGGGCCACAGGGGGGATATCCTACGAGCAGTACTTC. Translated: CASSLGATGGISYEQYF.

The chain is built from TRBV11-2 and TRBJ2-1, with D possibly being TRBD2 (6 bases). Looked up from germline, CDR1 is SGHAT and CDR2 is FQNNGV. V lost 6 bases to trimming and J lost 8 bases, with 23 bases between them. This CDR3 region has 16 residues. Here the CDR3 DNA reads TGTGCCAGCAGTACCAGCCTTGGACTAAACGGTGATGAGCAGTTCTTC. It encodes CASSTSLGLNGDEQFF.

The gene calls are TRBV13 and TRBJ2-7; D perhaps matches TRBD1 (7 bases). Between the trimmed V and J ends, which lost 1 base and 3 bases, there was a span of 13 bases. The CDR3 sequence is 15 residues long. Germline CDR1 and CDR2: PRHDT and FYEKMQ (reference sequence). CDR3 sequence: CASSLAGRGDYEQYF. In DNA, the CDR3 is TGTGCCAGCAGCTTAGCGGGCAGGGGGGACTACGAGCAGTACTTC.

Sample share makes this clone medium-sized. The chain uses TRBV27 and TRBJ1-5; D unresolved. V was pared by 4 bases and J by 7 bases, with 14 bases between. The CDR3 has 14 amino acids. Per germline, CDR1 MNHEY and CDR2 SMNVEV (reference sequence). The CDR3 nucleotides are TGTGCCAGCAGTTCCCTCCCCCGGGGACAGCCCCAGCATTTT. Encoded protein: CASSSLPRGQPQHF.